The TCR beta chain under discussion was sequenced for a study of vaccination and CD4 T cells after COVID-19. Study conclusions and caveats: Convalescent patients had 304 of 307 vaccine-specific clones showing spike mono-reactivity.

V lost 0 bases and J lost 3, with 12 bases in between. The CDR3 is made up of 15 amino acids. Looked up from germline, CDR1 is DFQATT and CDR2 is SNEGSKA (reference sequence). Treatment noted: 10-day PBMC culture with coronavirus spike peptide pools or control peptides (ViraFEST assay). The healthy vaccine recipients were free of prior SARS-CoV-2 infection; their nucleocapsid antibodies were negative before and after vaccination. This clonotype was counted between two and nine times. What it recognizes is unknown. Oncomine TCR Beta short-read sequencing was applied to DNA from cultured CD4+ T cells. Genomic DNA was isolated from CD4+ T cells that had been cultured. MiXCR was run by TCRdb on the PCR reads, yielding one entry per CDR3 protein. The table records about 21,000 distinct CDR3 sequences, about two fifths of them present only once.

The J gene is TRBJ2-1, the V gene TRBV20-1, with a tentative D call TRBD2 (6 bases). The sequence was collected from a human donor who received a COVID-19 vaccine. The material sequenced was CD4+ T cells from blood, cultured in vitro, taken before SARS-CoV-2 vaccination. Written as DNA, the CDR3 is TGCAGTGCTAGAGAAATAGGCGGGGACTACAATGAGCAGTTCTTC. Translating it yields CSAREIGGDYNEQFF.